A selection of T cell receptor beta chains follows, all from one sample in a study of CD8 T cells in Susac syndrome. In TCRdb, the immunoSEQ multiplex PCR reads were re-called with MiXCR into one record per CDR3 protein. Of more than 90,000 distinct CDR3 sequences listed, 85% to 95% are singletons. Sequenced: CD4+ T cells from PBMCs. Receptors originate from a human donor with multiple sclerosis. Each CDR3 is given with its conserved first and last residue. A D gene is named only where the DNA matches it firmly. Not every row has a clone size; where given, it reads once, few, many or a size class.

d_gene	v_gene	abundance	j_gene	CDR3nt	CDR3aa
.	TRBV29-1	.	TRBJ2-1	TGCAGCGTTGATTCAGGGATCCGAAACCAGAGCTCCTACAATGAGCAGTTCTTC	CSVDSGIRNQSSYNEQFF
.	TRBV20-1	.	TRBJ2-5	TGCAGTGCGGGCCGCGGGGGCCCCCAAGAGACCCAGTACTTC	CSAGRGGPQETQYF
.	TRBV20-1	.	TRBJ2-5	TGCAGTGCGACCTCGATGACAGGTGAAAAAGAGACCCAGTACTTC	CSATSMTGEKETQYF
.	TRBV5-1	.	TRBJ1-4	TGCGCCAGCAGCTTGGCCGGGGGGCTGTCTAGTGAAAAACTGTTTTTT	CASSLAGGLSSEKLFF
.	TRBV7-3	.	TRBJ2-7	TGTGCCAGCAGCCCGCAAGGCGGAGGGGGGTACGAGCAGTACTTC	CASSPQGGGGYEQYF
TRBD1	TRBV7-2	.	TRBJ1-5	TGTGCCAGCAGCTTAGGGACAGGGGTCGGCCCCGAGCATTTT	CASSLGTGVGPEHF
.	TRBV6-5	.	TRBJ1-5	TGTGCCAGCAGTTACTCGTCGGATAGCAATCAGCCCCAGCATTTT	CASSYSSDSNQPQHF
.	TRBV30	.	TRBJ2-1	TGTGCCTGGAGTGCCGGTAAGGAGCAGTTCTTC	CAWSAGKEQFF
.	TRBV29-1	.	TRBJ1-3	TGCAGCGTTCAAGGGAGAAACTCTGGAAACACCATATATTTT	CSVQGRNSGNTIYF
TRBD2	TRBV2	once	TRBJ2-3	TGTGCCAGACAGGGACTAGCGGGGTTAGTGACAGATACGCAGTATTTT	CARQGLAGLVTDTQYF
.	TRBV7-9	once	TRBJ1-4	TGTGCCAGCAGCTTAGGGGGTCCTTTTGCAACTAATGAAAAACTGTTTTTT	CASSLGGPFATNEKLFF
.	TRBV25-1	.	TRBJ2-3	TGTGCCAGCAGTGGCCGACAGAACCTGGGCCCAGATACGCAGTATTTT	CASSGRQNLGPDTQYF
.	TRBV12-3/TRBV12-4	.	TRBJ1-1	TGTGCCAGCAATCACCCTAGGGGCACTGAAGCTTTCTTT	CASNHPRGTEAFF
.	TRBV18	.	TRBJ2-7	TGTGCCAGCTCACTAGGGGACCTTTCCTACGAGCAGTACTTC	CASSLGDLSYEQYF
.	TRBV6-1	.	TRBJ1-5	TGTGCCAGCAGTGCTGGGGGCGATCAGCCCCAGCATTTT	CASSAGGDQPQHF